This T cell receptor beta chain was identified in a study of T cell responses to AZD1222 COVID-19 vaccine. Study-wide results and limits: Females outnumbered males among donors, who were mostly white British; clonal diversity was possibly underestimated. Regions 160-218 and 743-854 dominated among vaccine-associated CD4 TCRs spanning spike.

Sequencing used immunoSEQ multiplex PCR; TCRdb keeps in-frame clones, though not all of them. Of approximately 110,000 clones listed, around 88% are singletons. Germline assignment: CDR1 ENHRY and CDR2 SYGVKD. This CDR3 is 14 amino acids long. V dropped 4 bases and J dropped 6; count of bases not matched to a gene: 2. With regard to this clone: Its antigen is unknown.

This clonotype was obtained from an adult who received the AZD1222 COVID-19 vaccine. The chain links TRBV10-3 to TRBJ1-5, with 11 bases matching TRBD1. The material sequenced was peripheral blood, taken 28 days after the second AZD1222 dose. The CDR3 here is CAISGDRGFQPQHF. CDR3 DNA: TGTGCCATCAGTGGGGACAGGGGGTTTCAGCCCCAGCATTTT.